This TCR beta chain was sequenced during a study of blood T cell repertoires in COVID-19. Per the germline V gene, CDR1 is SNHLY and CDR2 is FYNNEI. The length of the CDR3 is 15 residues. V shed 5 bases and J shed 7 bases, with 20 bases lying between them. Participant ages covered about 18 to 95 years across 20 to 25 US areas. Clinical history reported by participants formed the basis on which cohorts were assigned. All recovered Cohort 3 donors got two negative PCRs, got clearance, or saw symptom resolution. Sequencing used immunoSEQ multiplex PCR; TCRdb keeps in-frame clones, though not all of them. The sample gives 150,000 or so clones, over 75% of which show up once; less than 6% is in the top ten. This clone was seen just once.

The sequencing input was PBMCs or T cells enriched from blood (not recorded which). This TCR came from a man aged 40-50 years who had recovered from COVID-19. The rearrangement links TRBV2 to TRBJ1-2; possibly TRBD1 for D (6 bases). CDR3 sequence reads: CASSRAGAGPAGYTF. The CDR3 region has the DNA TGTGCCAGCAGTCGGGCGGGGGCTGGACCGGCTGGCTACACCTTC. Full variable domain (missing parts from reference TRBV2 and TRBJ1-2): EPEVTQTPSHQVTQMGQEVILRCVPISNHLYFYWYRQILGQKVEFLVSFYNNEISEKSEIFDDQFSVERPDGSNFTLKIRSTKLEDSAMYFCASSRAGAGPAGYTFGSGTRLTVV.